The 13 T cell receptor beta chains given below trace back to one sample, sequenced in a study of blood T cells in healthy people across ages. The second PCR ran about 6 to 11 cycles with a sample-barcoded 5' primer and J-beta primers. One entry per CDR3 protein results from TCRdb running MiXCR on the 5' RACE reads. The data show more than 1,000,000 distinct CDR3 sequences, about 25% seen once. Another study also made use of these data, one on T cells of mothers and their children.

The sample consisted of blood. The receptors stem from a girl aged 2-10 years in good health.

This clonotype was recorded a few times. As the CDR3 is not closed by the conserved phenylalanine or tryptophan, this likely results from a read error. Because the CDR3's place on the DNA is in doubt, the DNA is left out and the CDR3 is given as listed by TCRdb. V gene TRBV7-2 combines with J gene TRBJ2-3. Germline CDR1 and CDR2: SGHTA and FQGNSA. From its first to its last residue, the CDR3 has 10 amino acids. CDR3 region: CASSFMSRYI.

The gene calls are TRBV4-3 and TRBJ1-5; D is undetermined. The CDR3 sequence is 14 residues long. V lost 0 bases, J lost 5 bases, and 8 bases lay in between. Germline V gives CDR1 LGHNA, CDR2 YSLEER. The CDR3, as DNA: TGCGCCAGCAGCCAAGATCTATCAGATCAGCCCCAGCATTTT. As protein: CASSQDLSDQPQHF.

This clonotype showed up just a few times. This chain uses TRBV7-9 with TRBJ2-1, with D tentatively TRBD1 or TRBD2 (5 bases each). Trimming stripped 2 bases from V and 8 bases from J, with 16 bases between. The CDR3 consists of 15 residues. CDR1 SEHNR and CDR2 FQNEAQ come from the germline V gene (reference sequence). CDR3 nucleotides: TGTGCCAGCAGCTTATACAAAGAGGGGTGGGATGAGCAGTTCTTC. Protein product: CASSLYKEGWDEQFF.

V gene TRBV28 combines with J gene TRBJ1-1; D is unresolved. V was pared by 1 base and J by 1 base, with 10 bases between. The CDR3 extends over 15 amino acids. In germline, CDR1 is MDHEN, CDR2 SYDVKM. The CDR3 protein is CASSLYPRGNTEAFF. The CDR3 nucleotides read TGTGCCAGCAGTTTATACCCTCGGGGGAACACTGAAGCTTTCTTT.

The rearrangement joins TRBV5-1 to TRBJ2-2, with 7 positions matching TRBD2. The V gene end was trimmed by 2 bases and the J gene end by 1 base; junction bases not matched to a gene: 5. The CDR3 is 16 residues long. CDR1 is SGHRS and CDR2 is YFSETQ in the germline V gene. The CDR3 sequence is CASSFGLGENTGELFF. The CDR3 coding sequence is TGCGCCAGCAGCTTCGGACTAGGGGAGAACACCGGGGAGCTGTTTTTT.

The chain uses TRBV27 and TRBJ2-1; D remains unclear. Looked up from germline, CDR1 is MNHEY and CDR2 is SMNVEV (reference sequence). Trimming removed 0 bases at V and 7 bases at J, with 10 bases between. The CDR3 is 14 residues long. This CDR3 is CASSLSAEMNEQFF. The CDR3 DNA reads TGTGCCAGCAGTTTATCTGCGGAGATGAATGAGCAGTTCTTC.

This clonotype was counted a few times. The CDR3 nucleotides read TGTGCCACCAGCAACTCAGGACTGTCCTACGAGCAGTACTTC. As protein: CATSNSGLSYEQYF. The rearrangement uses TRBV15 and TRBJ2-5; perhaps TRBD2 as D (5 bases). Judging by the DNA end, TRBJ2-7 fits better; the J call may be wrong. Germline V gene sequence: CDR1 LNHNV, CDR2 YYDKDF (reference sequence). This CDR3 is 14 amino acids long.

This clonotype was found a few times. The rearrangement links TRBV13 to TRBJ1-2; possibly TRBD1 for D (6 bases). V was cut by 5 bases and J by 8 bases, with 18 bases left in between. Germline assignment: CDR1 PRHDT and CDR2 FYEKMQ (reference sequence). This CDR3 contains 14 residues. The DNA of the CDR3 is TGTGCCAGCAGCGTGGACAGCTCCTCTTTAGGCTACACCTTC. It translates to CASSVDSSSLGYTF. The full variable domain, rest sourced from reference TRBV13 and TRBJ1-2, is AAGVIQSPRHLIKEKRETATLKCYPIPRHDTVYWYQQGPGQDPQFLISFYEKMQSDKGSIPDRFSAQQFSDYHSELNMSSLELGDSALYFCASSVDSSSLGYTFGSGTRLTVV.

This sequence joins TRBV9 and TRBJ2-1, with no clear D. Per germline, CDR1 SGDLS and CDR2 YYNGEE. V shed 0 bases and J shed 5 bases, with 9 bases lying between them. This CDR3 region has 14 residues. The CDR3 DNA is TGTGCCAGCAGCGTAGCCCACGCTAACAATGAGCAGTTCTTC. Its protein is CASSVAHANNEQFF. The variable domain in full, with the rest retrieved from reference TRBV9 and TRBJ2-1, is DSGVTQTPKHLITATGQRVTLRCSPRSGDLSVYWYQQSLDQGLQFLIQYYNGEERAKGNILERFSAQQFPDLHSELNLSSLELGDSALYFCASSVAHANNEQFFGPGTRLTVL.

This clonotype has just a few counts. The rearrangement joins TRBV23-1 to TRBJ2-5, with D uncertain. TRBJ2-1 matches the DNA end more closely, so the J call is doubtful. TRBV23-1 falls under the ORF class, with uncertain function. CDR3 length: 9 amino acids. The chain's CDR3 is CASSQQQFF. DNA of the CDR3: TGCGCCAGCAGTCAACAGCAGTTCTTC.

There are a few counts of this clonotype. The gene calls are TRBV5-1 and TRBJ1-6; the D gene is possibly TRBD1 (6 bases). The germline V gene encodes CDR1 SGHRS and CDR2 YFSETQ. The CDR3 has 14 residues. The V gene lost 3 bases and the J gene lost 6 bases, with 10 bases spanning the gap. The chain's CDR3 is CASSSRGVNSPLHF. The CDR3 coding sequence is TGCGCCAGCAGCTCCAGGGGAGTTAATTCACCCCTCCACTTT.

The chain joins TRBV6-5 to TRBJ2-1, with 11 bases identical to TRBD2. The CDR3 runs to 16 residues. The ends lost 4 bases at V and 4 bases at J; junction bases unmatched: 6. Per germline, CDR1 MNHEY and CDR2 SVGAGI. The DNA for the CDR3 is TGTGCCAGCAGTTCTGCGGGACTAGCGGCTTACAATGAGCAGTTCTTC. Translation gives CASSSAGLAAYNEQFF.

This clonotype was counted a few times. CDR3 DNA: TGTGCCAGCAGCGGGGGGTATTCACCCCTCCACTTT. It is translated as CASSGGYSPLHF. V gene TRBV7-2 combines with J gene TRBJ1-6, with D maybe TRBD1 (5 bases). The V and J ends lost 5 bases and 8 bases respectively, with 7 bases between them. The germline V gene has CDR1 SGHTA and CDR2 FQGNSA. This CDR3 spans 12 amino acids.